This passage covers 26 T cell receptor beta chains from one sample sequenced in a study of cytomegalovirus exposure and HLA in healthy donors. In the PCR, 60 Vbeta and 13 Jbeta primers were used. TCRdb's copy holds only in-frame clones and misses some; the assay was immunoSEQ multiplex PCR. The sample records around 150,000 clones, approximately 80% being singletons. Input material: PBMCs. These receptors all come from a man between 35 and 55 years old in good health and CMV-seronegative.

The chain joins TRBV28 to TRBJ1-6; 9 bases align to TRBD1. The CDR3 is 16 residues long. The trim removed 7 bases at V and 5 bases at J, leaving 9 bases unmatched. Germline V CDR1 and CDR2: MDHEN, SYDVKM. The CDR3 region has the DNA TGTGCCAGCACCTTTTCCGGGACAGGGAATAATTCACCCCTCCACTTT. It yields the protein CASTFSGTGNNSPLHF.

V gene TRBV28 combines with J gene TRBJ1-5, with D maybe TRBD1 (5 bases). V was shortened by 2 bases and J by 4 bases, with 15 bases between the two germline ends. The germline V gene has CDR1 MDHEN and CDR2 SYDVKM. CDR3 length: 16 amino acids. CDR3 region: CASSLVVREPNQPQHF. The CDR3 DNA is TGTGCCAGCAGTTTAGTAGTCAGGGAACCTAATCAGCCCCAGCATTTT. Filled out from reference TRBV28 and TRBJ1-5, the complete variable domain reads DVKVTQSSRYLVKRTGEKVFLECVQDMDHENMFWYRQDPGLGLRLIYFSYDVKMKEKGDIPEGYSVSREKKERFSLILESASTNQTSMYLCASSLVVREPNQPQHFGDGTRLSIL.

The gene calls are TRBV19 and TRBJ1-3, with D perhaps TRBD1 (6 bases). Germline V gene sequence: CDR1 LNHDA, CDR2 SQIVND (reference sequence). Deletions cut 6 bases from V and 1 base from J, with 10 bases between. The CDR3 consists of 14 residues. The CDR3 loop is CASRPGQSGNTIYF. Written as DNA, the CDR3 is TGTGCCAGTAGGCCCGGACAGTCTGGAAACACCATATATTTT.

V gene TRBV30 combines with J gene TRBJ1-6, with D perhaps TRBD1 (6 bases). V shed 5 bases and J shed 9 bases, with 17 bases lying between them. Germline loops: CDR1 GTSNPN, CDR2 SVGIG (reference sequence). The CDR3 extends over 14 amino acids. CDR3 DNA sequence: TGTGCCTGGGTACAGGGCCTACCTGGTTCACCCCTCCACTTT. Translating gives CAWVQGLPGSPLHF.

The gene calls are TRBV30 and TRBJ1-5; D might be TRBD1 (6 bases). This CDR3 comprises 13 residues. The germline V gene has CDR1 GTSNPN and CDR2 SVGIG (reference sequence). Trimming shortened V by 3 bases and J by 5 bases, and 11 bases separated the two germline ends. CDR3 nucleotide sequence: TGTGCCTGGAGAGGACAGACAGATCAGCCCCAGCATTTT. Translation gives CAWRGQTDQPQHF.

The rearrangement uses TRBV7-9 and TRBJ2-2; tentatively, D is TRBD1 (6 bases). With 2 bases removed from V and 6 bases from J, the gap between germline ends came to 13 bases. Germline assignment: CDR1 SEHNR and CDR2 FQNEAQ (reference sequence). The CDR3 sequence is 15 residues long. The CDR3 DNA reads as TGTGCCAGCAGCTTAAAAGGGGGAGACGCCGGGGAGCTGTTTTTT. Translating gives CASSLKGGDAGELFF.

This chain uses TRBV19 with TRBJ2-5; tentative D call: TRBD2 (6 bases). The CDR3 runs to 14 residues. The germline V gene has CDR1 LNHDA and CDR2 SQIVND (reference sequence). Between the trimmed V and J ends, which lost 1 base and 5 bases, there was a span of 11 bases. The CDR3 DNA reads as TGTGCCAGTAGTATAGTTCGCGGGGAGGAGACCCAGTACTTC. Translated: CASSIVRGEETQYF.

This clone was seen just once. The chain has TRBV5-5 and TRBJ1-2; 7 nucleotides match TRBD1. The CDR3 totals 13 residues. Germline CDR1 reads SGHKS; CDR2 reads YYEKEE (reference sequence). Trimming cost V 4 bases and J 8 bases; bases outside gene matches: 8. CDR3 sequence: CASSNRDSGGYTF. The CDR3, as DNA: TGTGCCAGCAGCAACCGGGACAGCGGGGGCTACACCTTC.

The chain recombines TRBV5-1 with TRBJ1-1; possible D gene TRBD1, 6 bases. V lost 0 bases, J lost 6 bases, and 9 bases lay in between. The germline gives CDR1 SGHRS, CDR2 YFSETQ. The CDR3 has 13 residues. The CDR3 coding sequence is TGCGCCAGCAGCTTGGGAGGGGGACCTGAAGCTTTCTTT. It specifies CASSLGGGPEAFF.

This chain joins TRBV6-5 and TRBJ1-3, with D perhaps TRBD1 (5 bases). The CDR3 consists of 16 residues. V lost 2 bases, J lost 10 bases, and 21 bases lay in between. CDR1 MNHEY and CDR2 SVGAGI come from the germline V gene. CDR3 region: CASSYGAGRTERTIYF. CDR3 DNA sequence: TGTGCCAGCAGTTACGGGGCGGGGCGCACGGAAAGGACCATATATTTT.

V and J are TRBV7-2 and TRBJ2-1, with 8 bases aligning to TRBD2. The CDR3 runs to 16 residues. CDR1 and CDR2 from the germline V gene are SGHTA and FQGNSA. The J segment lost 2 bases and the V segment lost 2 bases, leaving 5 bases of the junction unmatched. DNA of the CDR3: TGTGCCAGCAGCTTAAATCCGGGAGGGCCCTACAATGAGCAGTTCTTC. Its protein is CASSLNPGGPYNEQFF. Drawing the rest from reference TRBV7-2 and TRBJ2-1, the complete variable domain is GAGVSQSPSNKVTEKGKDVELRCDPISGHTALYWYRQSLGQGLEFLIYFQGNSAPDKSGLPSDRFSAERTGGSVSTLTIQRTQQEDSAVYLCASSLNPGGPYNEQFFGPGTRLTVL.

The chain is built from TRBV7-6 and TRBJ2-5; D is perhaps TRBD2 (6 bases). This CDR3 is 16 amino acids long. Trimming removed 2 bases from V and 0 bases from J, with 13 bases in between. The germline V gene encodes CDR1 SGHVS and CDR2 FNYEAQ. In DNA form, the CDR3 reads TGTGCCAGCAGCTTAACGGGAGCCCCGTACCAAGAGACCCAGTACTTC. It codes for CASSLTGAPYQETQYF.

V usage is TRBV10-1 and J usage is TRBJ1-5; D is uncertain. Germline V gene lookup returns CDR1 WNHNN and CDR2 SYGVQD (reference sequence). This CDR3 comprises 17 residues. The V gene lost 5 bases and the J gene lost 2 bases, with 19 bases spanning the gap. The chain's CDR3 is CASSFKEEGDRNQPQHF. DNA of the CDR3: TGCGCCAGCAGTTTTAAGGAGGAGGGCGATCGCAATCAGCCCCAGCATTTT.

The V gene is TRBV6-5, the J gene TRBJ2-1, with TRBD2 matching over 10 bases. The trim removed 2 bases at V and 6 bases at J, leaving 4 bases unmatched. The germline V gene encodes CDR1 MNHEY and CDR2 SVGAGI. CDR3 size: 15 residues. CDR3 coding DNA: TGTGCCAGCAGTTACACCAGCGGGGGGGCCAATGAGCAGTTCTTC. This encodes CASSYTSGGANEQFF.

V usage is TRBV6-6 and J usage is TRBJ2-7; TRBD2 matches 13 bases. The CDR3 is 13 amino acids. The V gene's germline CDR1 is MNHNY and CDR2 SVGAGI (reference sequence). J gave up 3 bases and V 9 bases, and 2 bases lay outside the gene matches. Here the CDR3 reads CASRLAGGYEQYF. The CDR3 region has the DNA TGTGCCAGTAGACTAGCGGGGGGCTACGAGCAGTACTTC.

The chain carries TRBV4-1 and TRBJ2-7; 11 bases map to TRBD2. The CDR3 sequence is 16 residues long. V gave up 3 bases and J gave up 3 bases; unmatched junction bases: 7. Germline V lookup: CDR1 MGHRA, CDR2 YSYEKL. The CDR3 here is CASSQGLAEGVYEQYF. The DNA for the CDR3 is TGCGCCAGCAGCCAGGGACTAGCGGAGGGAGTCTACGAGCAGTACTTC.

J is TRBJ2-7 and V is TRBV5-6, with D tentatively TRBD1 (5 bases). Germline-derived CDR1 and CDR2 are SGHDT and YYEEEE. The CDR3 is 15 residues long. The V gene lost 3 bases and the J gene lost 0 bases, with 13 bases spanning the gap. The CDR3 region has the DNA TGTGCCAGCAGCTCCGACAGCTATAGCTCCTACGAGCAGTACTTC. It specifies CASSSDSYSSYEQYF.

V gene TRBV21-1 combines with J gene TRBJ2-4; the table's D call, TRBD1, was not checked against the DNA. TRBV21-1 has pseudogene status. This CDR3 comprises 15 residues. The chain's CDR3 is CASRGNFDRENIQYF. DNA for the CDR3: TGTGCCAGCCGGGGCAATTTTGACAGGGAGAACATTCAGTACTTC.

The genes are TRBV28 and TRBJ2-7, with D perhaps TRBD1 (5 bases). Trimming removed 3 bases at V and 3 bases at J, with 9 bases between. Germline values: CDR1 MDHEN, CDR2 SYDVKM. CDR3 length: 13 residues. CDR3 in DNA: TGTGCCAGCAGTTTGACAGCACTCTACGAGCAGTACTTC. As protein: CASSLTALYEQYF.

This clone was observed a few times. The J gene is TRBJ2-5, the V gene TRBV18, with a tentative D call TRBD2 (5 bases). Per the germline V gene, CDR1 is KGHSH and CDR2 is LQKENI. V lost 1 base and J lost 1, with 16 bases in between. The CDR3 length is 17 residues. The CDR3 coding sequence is TGTGCCAGCTCACCACAACTAGTCCCCGGGGTCCAAGAGACCCAGTACTTC. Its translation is CASSPQLVPGVQETQYF.

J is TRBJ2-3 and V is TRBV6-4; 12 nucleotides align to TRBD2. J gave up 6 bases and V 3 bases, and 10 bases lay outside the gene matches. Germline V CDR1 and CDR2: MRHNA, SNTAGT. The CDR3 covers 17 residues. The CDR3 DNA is TGTGCCAGCAGTGATTCGGGCCTAGCGGGAGGGCGCGATACGCAGTATTTT. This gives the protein CASSDSGLAGGRDTQYF.

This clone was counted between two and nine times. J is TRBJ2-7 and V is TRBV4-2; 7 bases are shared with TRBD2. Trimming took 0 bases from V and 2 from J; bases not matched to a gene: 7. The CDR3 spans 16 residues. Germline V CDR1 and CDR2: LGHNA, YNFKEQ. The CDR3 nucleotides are TGTGCCAGCAGCCAAGAGAGGAGCGGGGCGGCCTACGAGCAGTACTTC. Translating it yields CASSQERSGAAYEQYF.

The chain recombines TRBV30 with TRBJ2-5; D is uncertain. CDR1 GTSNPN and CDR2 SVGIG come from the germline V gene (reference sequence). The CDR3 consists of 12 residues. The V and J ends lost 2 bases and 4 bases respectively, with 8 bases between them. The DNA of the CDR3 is TGTGCCTGGAGTACCACTCGAGAGACCCAGTACTTC. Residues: CAWSTTRETQYF.

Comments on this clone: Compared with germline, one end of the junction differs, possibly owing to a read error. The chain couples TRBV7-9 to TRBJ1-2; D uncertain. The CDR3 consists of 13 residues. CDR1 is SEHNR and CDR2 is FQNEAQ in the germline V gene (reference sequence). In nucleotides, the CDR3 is TGTTCCAGCAGCTTAGATAGCCTCTATGGCTACACCTTC. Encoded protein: CSSSLDSLYGYTF.

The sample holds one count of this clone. The CDR3 coding sequence is TGTGCCAGCAGTGAGCACAGGAATGAGCAGTTCTTC. Translation gives CASSEHRNEQFF. J is TRBJ2-1 and V is TRBV6-4; TRBD1 might be the D (5 bases). The CDR3 is 12 amino acids. Trimming stripped 3 bases from V and 7 bases from J, with 7 bases between. CDR1 MRHNA and CDR2 SNTAGT come from the germline V gene.

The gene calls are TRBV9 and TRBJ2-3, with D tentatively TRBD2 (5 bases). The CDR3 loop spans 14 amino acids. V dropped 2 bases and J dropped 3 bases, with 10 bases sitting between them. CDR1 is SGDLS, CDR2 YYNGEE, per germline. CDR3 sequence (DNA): TGTGCCAGCAGCGTTGGAAGGGAGACAGATACGCAGTATTTT. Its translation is CASSVGRETDTQYF.